These 29 T cell receptor beta chains were sequenced from one sample in a study of shared clonotypes between healthy human individuals. Assay: immunoSEQ multiplex PCR; the TCRdb copy retains only in-frame clones and omits some. The table records around 500,000 clones, over 70% of them present only once. Sequencing was done on a sample of PBMCs. The origin of the receptors is a woman in her forties in good health. Some clones in this sample may be carry-over from other donors' samples.

The V call is TRBV9, the J call TRBJ2-1; TRBD2 might be the D (5 bases). Deletions cut 5 bases from V and 5 bases from J, with 17 bases between. Germline CDR1 SGDLS, CDR2 YYNGEE. The CDR3 consists of 15 residues. The CDR3 bases are TGTGCCAGCAGGGCTACAAGCGGTTCGGACAATGAGCAGTTCTTC. Protein product: CASRATSGSDNEQFF. The full variable domain, its missing parts supplied by reference TRBV9 and TRBJ2-1, is DSGVTQTPKHLITATGQRVTLRCSPRSGDLSVYWYQQSLDQGLQFLIQYYNGEERAKGNILERFSAQQFPDLHSELNLSSLELGDSALYFCASRATSGSDNEQFFGPGTRLTVL.

This clone occurred many times. The chain couples TRBV4-2 to TRBJ2-1, with 7 bases identical to TRBD1. Germline V gives CDR1 LGHNA, CDR2 YNFKEQ. CDR3 size: 16 residues. V shed 4 bases, J shed 9 bases, and the junction held 15 bases outside the gene matches. CDR3 DNA sequence: TGTGCCAGCAGCCCCCCTCGCTCAAGGGGGCGCGTTGAGCAGTTCTTC. It specifies CASSPPRSRGRVEQFF.

This clone was detected a few times. The chain links TRBV4-3 to TRBJ2-5, with 7 bases aligning to TRBD1. The CDR3 is 13 residues long. V shed 4 bases, J shed 5 bases, and the junction held 4 bases outside the gene matches. From germline, CDR1 is LGHNA and CDR2 YSLEER. CDR3 DNA sequence: TGCGCCAGCAGCCGAGACAGGGACGAGACCCAGTACTTC. Its protein product is CASSRDRDETQYF.

The chain carries TRBV5-6 and TRBJ1-2, with TRBD1 as a possible D gene (5 bases). The CDR3 is 16 amino acids. Trimming cost V 1 base and J 4 bases, with 17 bases left between them. Germline V gene data show CDR1 as SGHDT and CDR2 as YYEEEE. CDR3 amino acids: CASSLFAPGTSYGYTF. The CDR3 DNA sequence: TGTGCCAGCAGCTTGTTTGCCCCCGGGACCTCCTATGGCTACACCTTC.

The rearrangement uses TRBV29-1 and TRBJ2-1; TRBD2 matches at 13 bases. The ends lost 5 bases at V and 1 base at J; junction bases unmatched: 8. This CDR3 contains 17 residues. Germline values: CDR1 SQVTM, CDR2 ANQGSEA. CDR3 region: CSVTRTSGSWSYNEQFF. The CDR3, as DNA: TGCAGCGTTACAAGGACTAGCGGGAGTTGGTCCTACAATGAGCAGTTCTTC.

The sample holds one count of this clone. The CDR3 is CSAQGGYEQYF. DNA of the CDR3: TGCAGCGCCCAGGGGGGTTACGAGCAGTACTTC. This sequence joins TRBV29-1 and TRBJ2-7; D might be TRBD1 (7 bases). Germline CDR1 reads SQVTM; CDR2 reads ANQGSEA. There are 11 residues in the CDR3. Trimming left V 7 bases short and J 4 bases short, with 11 bases between.

This clone was observed a single time. This is likely an artifact of a read error, given a far larger clone one base away. The V gene is TRBV30, the J gene TRBJ1-5; D is uncertain. Germline loops: CDR1 GTSNPN, CDR2 SVGIG (reference sequence). The CDR3 is 14 amino acids. Trimming shortened V by 3 bases and J by 4 bases, and 13 bases separated the two germline ends. CDR3 nucleotide sequence: TGTGCCTGGAGCAGCACGATGGCGAATCAGCCCCAGCATTTT. As protein: CAWSSTMANQPQHF. The full variable domain, rest sourced from reference TRBV30 and TRBJ1-5, is SQTIHQWPATLVQPVGSPLSLECTVEGTSNPNLYWYRQAAGRGLQLLFYSVGIGQISSEVPQNLSASRPQDRQFILSSKKLLLSDSGFYLCAWSSTMANQPQHFGDGTRLSIL.

This clone came up a few times. A much larger clone sits a single nucleotide away, making a read error possible. V and J are TRBV27 and TRBJ1-4; no firm D call. This CDR3 comprises 11 residues. V was shortened by 1 base and J by 6 bases, with 0 bases between the two germline ends. Germline V gene data show CDR1 as MNHEY and CDR2 as SMNVEV (reference sequence). The DNA for the CDR3 is TGTGCCAGCAGTTTATATGAAAAACTGTTTTTT. Translating it yields CASSLYEKLFF.

V gene TRBV7-2 combines with J gene TRBJ2-4; D may be TRBD1 or TRBD2 (5 bases each). Per the germline V gene, CDR1 is SGHTA and CDR2 is FQGNSA. The V end lost 3 bases, the J end lost 6 bases, and 12 bases lay between the germline ends. This CDR3 is 14 amino acids long. The CDR3 reads CASSFNPGTNIQYF. The CDR3 nucleotides read TGTGCCAGCAGCTTCAATCCGGGGACAAACATTCAGTACTTC.

Worth noting for this clone: One base separates it from a far larger clone, so it is likely a read error. Other DNA variants within this sample encode the same CDR3. This chain connects TRBV29-1 to TRBJ1-2, with 9 positions matching TRBD1. V lost 0 bases, J lost 6 bases, and 5 bases stayed unmatched. Germline loops: CDR1 SQVTM, CDR2 ANQGSEA. There are 14 residues in the CDR3. CDR3: CSVEDRGTGNGYTF. The CDR3 region has the DNA TGCAGCGTTGAAGACCGGGGGACAGGGAATGGCTACACCTTC. The whole variable domain, filled in from reference TRBV29-1 and TRBJ1-2, reads SAVISQKPSRDICQRGTSLTIQCQVDSQVTMMFWYRQQPGQSLTLIATANQGSEATYESGFVIDKFPISRPNLTFSTLTVSNMSPEDSSIYLCSVEDRGTGNGYTFGSGTRLTVV.

This chain joins TRBV10-3 and TRBJ2-1; perhaps TRBD2 as D (6 bases). CDR1 is ENHRY and CDR2 is SYGVKD in the germline V gene. V was shortened by 2 bases and J by 2 bases, with 13 bases between the two germline ends. The CDR3 is made up of 16 amino acids. The CDR3 nucleotides read TGTGCCATCAGTGAGCCAGCCGGGACTCCCTACAATGAGCAGTTCTTC. It yields the protein CAISEPAGTPYNEQFF.

The chain carries TRBV2 and TRBJ2-5; no clear D. CDR1 is SNHLY and CDR2 is FYNNEI in the germline V gene. The CDR3 is 15 amino acids. The V and J ends lost 3 bases and 0 bases respectively, with 11 bases between them. The CDR3 spells CASSETNIDQETQYF. CDR3 bases: TGTGCCAGCAGTGAGACCAATATAGACCAAGAGACCCAGTACTTC.

This chain joins TRBV7-9 and TRBJ2-1; D call uncertain. CDR1 is SEHNR, CDR2 FQNEAQ, per germline (reference sequence). Trimming left V 0 bases short and J 9 bases short, with 3 bases between. The CDR3 consists of 11 residues. The CDR3 DNA sequence: TGTGCCAGCAGCTTAGCCCCTGAGCAGTTCTTC. It yields the protein CASSLAPEQFF. Filled out from reference TRBV7-9 and TRBJ2-1, the complete variable domain reads DTGVSQNPRHKITKRGQNVTFRCDPISEHNRLYWYRQTLGQGPEFLTYFQNEAQLEKSRLLSDRFSAERPKGSFSTLEIQRTEQGDSAMYLCASSLAPEQFFGPGTRLTVL.

A word on this clone: Distinct nucleotide sequences in the sample also encode this CDR3. The rearrangement uses TRBV28 and TRBJ2-7; no definite D call. CDR3 size: 11 residues. In germline, CDR1 is MDHEN, CDR2 SYDVKM. The V end was cut by 5 bases, the J end by 4 bases, with 6 bases between. The CDR3 DNA reads TGTGCCAGCAGTCTGGGGTACGAGCAGTACTTC. Translation: CASSLGYEQYF.

The chain couples TRBV28 to TRBJ2-5, with a weak D call TRBD2 (5 bases). The CDR3 covers 14 residues. V was pared by 2 bases and J by 5 bases, with 12 bases between. The V gene's germline CDR1 is MDHEN and CDR2 SYDVKM. The CDR3 nucleotides read TGTGCCAGCAGTTTACCCCCGGGCGGGGAGACCCAGTACTTC. It encodes CASSLPPGGETQYF.

V and J are TRBV6-4 and TRBJ1-4; no clear D. The V end lost 5 bases, the J end lost 0 bases, and 13 bases lay between the germline ends. Germline assignment: CDR1 MRHNA and CDR2 SNTAGT. The CDR3 consists of 16 residues. This CDR3 reads CASSPLAGATNEKLFF. For the CDR3, the DNA is TGTGCCAGCAGTCCATTGGCGGGAGCAACTAATGAAAAACTGTTTTTT.

This clone came up a few times. The chain recombines TRBV5-1 with TRBJ2-1; D might be TRBD1 or TRBD2, each matching 6 bases. The CDR3 is made up of 16 amino acids. Germline CDR1 reads SGHRS; CDR2 reads YFSETQ. The V and J ends lost 1 base and 0 bases respectively, with 11 bases between them. CDR3 sequence (DNA): TGCGCCAGCAGCTTGTACGGAGGGGGCTCCTACAATGAGCAGTTCTTC. It translates to CASSLYGGGSYNEQFF.

This clone appeared a single time. Different DNA sequences within this sample yield the same CDR3. The chain links TRBV28 to TRBJ1-2, with D tentatively TRBD1 (5 bases). The CDR3 extends over 14 amino acids. CDR1 and CDR2 from the germline V gene are MDHEN and SYDVKM. V lost 2 bases and J lost 5, with 12 bases in between. The CDR3 protein is CASSLPGAGYGYTF. CDR3 in DNA: TGTGCCAGCAGTTTACCCGGGGCTGGATATGGCTACACCTTC.

The chain employs TRBV6-1 and TRBJ1-5; maybe TRBD1 (6 bases). The length of the CDR3 is 16 residues. Trimming removed 2 bases from V and 9 bases from J, with 20 bases in between. Germline V gene lookup returns CDR1 MNHNS and CDR2 SASEGT. CDR3 in DNA: TGTGCCAGCAGTGAATATGGAGGTCAGGGGCTCTTGCCCCAGCATTTT. Encoded protein: CASSEYGGQGLLPQHF.

In this sample, this clone turned up a few times. The chain is built from TRBV5-4 and TRBJ1-1, with 7 bases that match TRBD1. The CDR3 spans 16 residues. V gave up 2 bases and J gave up 1 base; unmatched junction bases: 8. The germline gives CDR1 SGHNT, CDR2 YYREEE (reference sequence). CDR3 bases: TGTGCCAGCAGCTTAGGAGGGGGCGCTGGGAACACTGAAGCTTTCTTT. Translation: CASSLGGGAGNTEAFF. Complete variable domain (other parts from reference TRBV5-4 and TRBJ1-1): ETGVTQSPTHLIKTRGQQVTLRCSSQSGHNTVSWYQQALGQGPQFIFQYYREEENGRGNFPPRFSGLQFPNYSSELNVNALELDDSALYLCASSLGGGAGNTEAFFGQGTRLTVV.

V usage is TRBV4-3 and J usage is TRBJ2-5; 10 nucleotides line up with TRBD2. Unmatched junction bases numbered 7, after V lost 2 bases and J lost 7 bases. Per the germline V gene, CDR1 is LGHNA and CDR2 is YSLEER. The CDR3 is 15 amino acids. CDR3 sequence reads: CASSQIAGGHGTQYF. The CDR3 DNA sequence: TGCGCCAGCAGCCAAATAGCGGGGGGCCATGGGACCCAGTACTTC.

The V gene is TRBV11-2, the J gene TRBJ2-2; possibly TRBD1 for D (5 bases). Germline V gives CDR1 SGHAT, CDR2 FQNNGV. With 5 bases removed from V and 2 bases from J, the gap between germline ends came to 15 bases. The CDR3 consists of 16 residues. The CDR3 reads CASSPFGAANTGELFF. The CDR3 DNA is TGTGCCAGCAGCCCCTTTGGGGCAGCTAACACCGGGGAGCTGTTTTTT.

This clone occurred a few times. The chain links TRBV2 to TRBJ1-2; possible D gene TRBD1, 5 bases. In germline, CDR1 is SNHLY, CDR2 FYNNEI. Trimming took off 5 bases at V and 2 bases at J, with 9 bases between the two ends. The length of the CDR3 is 13 residues. CDR3 sequence (DNA): TGTGCCAGCAGTCCGGAGGGGAACTATGGCTACACCTTC. It encodes CASSPEGNYGYTF.

V usage is TRBV28 and J usage is TRBJ1-2, with TRBD1 matching 8 bases. J was trimmed by 7 bases and V by 10 bases; bases with no gene match: 17. The CDR3 has 15 residues. CDR1 and CDR2 from the germline V gene are MDHEN and SYDVKM. The CDR3 sequence is CATSSPGGWRGGYTF. The DNA for the CDR3 is TGTGCCACCTCTTCACCAGGGGGCTGGAGGGGTGGCTACACCTTC.

As to this clone: This likely came from a read error, as a far larger clone is one base away. In the same sample, other DNA sequences code for this CDR3. This chain links TRBV30 with TRBJ2-7, with unresolved D. CDR3 size: 13 residues. Germline V CDR1 and CDR2: GTSNPN, SVGIG (reference sequence). Written as DNA, the CDR3 is TGTGCATGGAGTATGCCGGCGGAGCCGTTTGCGTACTTC. It yields the protein CAWSMPAEPFAYF.

The chain recombines TRBV5-4 with TRBJ2-7; TRBD2 matches at 15 bases. J was trimmed by 6 bases and V by 4 bases; bases with no gene match: 2. This CDR3 spans 14 amino acids. Germline values: CDR1 SGHNT, CDR2 YYREEE (reference sequence). The CDR3 DNA is TGTGCCAGCAGCCCGGGACTAGCGGGAGGCGAGCAGTACTTC. Translation: CASSPGLAGGEQYF.

This chain links TRBV6-5 with TRBJ1-2, with a tentative D call TRBD1 (6 bases). Looked up from germline, CDR1 is MNHEY and CDR2 is SVGAGI. The CDR3 consists of 16 residues. V lost 0 bases, J lost 2 bases, and 13 bases lay in between. Here the CDR3 reads CASSYSKGHRNYGYTF. CDR3 nucleotides: TGTGCCAGCAGTTACTCGAAGGGACACCGAAACTATGGCTACACCTTC.

This chain's CDR3 is CASSNGRNTEAFF. The CDR3 region has the DNA TGCGCCAGCAGCAACGGACGGAACACTGAAGCTTTCTTT. The V and J genes are TRBV5-1 and TRBJ1-1; D call uncertain. The CDR3 totals 13 residues. Trimming pared 4 bases from V and 1 base from J, leaving 8 bases between. From germline, CDR1 is SGHRS and CDR2 YFSETQ.

This chain links TRBV10-3 with TRBJ2-5; D remains ambiguous. The CDR3 length is 16 residues. V was trimmed by 0 bases and J by 2 bases, leaving 13 bases between them. Germline V lookup: CDR1 ENHRY, CDR2 SYGVKD. CDR3 protein: CAISESAVDKQETQYF. The CDR3 coding sequence is TGTGCCATCAGTGAGTCAGCTGTCGACAAACAAGAGACCCAGTACTTC.